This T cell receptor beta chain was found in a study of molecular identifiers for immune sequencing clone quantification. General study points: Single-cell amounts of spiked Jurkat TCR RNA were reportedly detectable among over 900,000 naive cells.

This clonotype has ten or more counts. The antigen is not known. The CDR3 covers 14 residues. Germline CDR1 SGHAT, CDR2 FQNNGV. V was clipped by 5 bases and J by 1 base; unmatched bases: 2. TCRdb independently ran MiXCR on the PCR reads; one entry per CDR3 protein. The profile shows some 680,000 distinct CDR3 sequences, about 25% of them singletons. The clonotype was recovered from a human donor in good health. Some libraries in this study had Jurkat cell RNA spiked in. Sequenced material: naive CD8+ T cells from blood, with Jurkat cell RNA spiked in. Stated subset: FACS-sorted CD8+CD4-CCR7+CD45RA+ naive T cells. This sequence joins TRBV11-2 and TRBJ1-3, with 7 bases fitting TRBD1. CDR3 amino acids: CASSLGQSGNTIYF. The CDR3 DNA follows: TGTGCCAGCAGCCTGGGACAGTCTGGAAACACCATATATTTT.